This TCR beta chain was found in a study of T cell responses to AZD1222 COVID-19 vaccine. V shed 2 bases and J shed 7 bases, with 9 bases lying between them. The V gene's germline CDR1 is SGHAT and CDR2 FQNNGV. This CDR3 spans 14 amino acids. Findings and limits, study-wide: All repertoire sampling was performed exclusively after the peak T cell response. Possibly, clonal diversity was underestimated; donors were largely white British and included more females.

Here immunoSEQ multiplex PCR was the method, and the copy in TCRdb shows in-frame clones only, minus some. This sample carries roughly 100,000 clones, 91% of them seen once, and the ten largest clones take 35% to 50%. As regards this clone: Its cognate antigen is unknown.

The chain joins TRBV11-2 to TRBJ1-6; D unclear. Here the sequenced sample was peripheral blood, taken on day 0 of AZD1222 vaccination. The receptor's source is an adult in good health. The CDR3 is CASSLIRENSPLHF. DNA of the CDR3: TGTGCCAGCAGCTTAATCCGGGAAAATTCACCCCTCCACTTT.